This T cell receptor beta chain is drawn from a study of blood T cell repertoires in COVID-19 (TCRdb year 2020). Context from the whole study: Samples covering the acute and convalescent phases of COVID-19 were provided by collaborators in the United States, Italy and Spain. The prospective study material was composed of cDNA or gDNA derived from T cells, B-cell-depleted T cells, or PBMCs. The dataset comprised deeply sampled blood TCRbeta repertoires from subjects exposed to, actively infected with, or recovered from COVID-19. The repertoires were released in a freely available public database meant as a resource for research on the immune response to SARS-CoV-2. The samples were drawn from two sources: the first 160 participants of the ongoing ImmuneRACE study, and some 1,300 subjects contributed by 6 global collaborators. The sample metadata nearly always contained a de-identified subject ID, COVID-19 status, age in years and sex. Where available, HLA class I and class II types were taken from metadata supplied by the sample provider and were not determined by assay-based typing.

The germline V gene (reference sequence) supplies CDR1 SGHNT and CDR2 YYREEE. The CDR3 spans 16 residues, from the cysteine through the phenylalanine. The DNA shown is the 48-base CDR3, in frame from base 1. V was cut back by 0 bases and J by 4 bases, leaving a gap of 14 bases between them. The paper's findings and limits, for the study overall: The quantity of clinical and demographic metadata differed by source and by participant and was supplied without curation.

The immunoSEQ Assay, a bias-controlled multiplex PCR, was used to amplify TCRbeta CDR3 regions from genomic DNA. The authors processed their data as follows. Within the assay, amplification of reference gene primers was used to estimate how many nucleated cells each sample contained. Sequence reads were collapsed and filtered to measure the absolute abundance of every unique TCRbeta CDR3 rearrangement. For each sample, productive Simpson clonality was calculated as the square root of Simpson's diversity index across productive rearrangements. The clones in this table, taken by TCRdb from immuneACCESS, are in-frame only. Not every clone is retained; where verified, under half of the shortfall comes from an unresolved V gene, and the cause of the rest is unknown. That table gives V, J and clone size, and the DNA gave D and trimming. This sample holds over 65,000 clones; 75% to 95% were observed only once. The ten largest clones represent roughly 0.72% of the sample.

Regarding this clone: It has no known antigen specificity. No quality values exist for individual bases; no much larger clone is one base distant.

The collaborating institutions used their own protocols to collect whole blood in K2EDTA tubes. For TCRbeta analysis, collaborators shipped samples in one of three forms: frozen whole blood, isolated PBMCs, or DNA extracted from either of those sample types. This TCR was sampled from a woman aged 80 or over with acute or convalescent COVID-19. Input material: peripheral blood. The rearrangement combines TRBV5-4 with TRBJ1-3; a tentative D call is TRBD1 (5 bases match). The CDR3 protein sequence reads: CASSLEGSRAGNTIYF. The nucleotide sequence is TGTGCCAGCAGCTTGGAAGGGTCCAGGGCCGGAAACACCATATATTTT.